This note documents a single TCR beta chain sequence. Its matching antigen is unknown. The data derive from a study of identical twins. Points from the study as a whole: Not following the same donors, the study drew its conclusions from cross-sectional statistical analysis.

TCRdb passed the 5' RACE reads through MiXCR, listing each CDR3 protein once. The table shows under 300,000 distinct CDR3 sequences, with roughly 13% occurring only once. V was pared by 6 bases and J by 8 bases, with 20 bases between. Germline-derived CDR1 and CDR2 are LGHDT and YNNKEL (reference sequence). There are 15 residues in the CDR3. The sample was also linked to a second study, of yellow fever vaccine responses in identical twins.

This sequence originates from a woman aged 18-35 years in good health. This chain uses TRBV3-1 with TRBJ2-1; D might be TRBD2 (5 bases). Input material: memory (CD45RO+) T cells sorted from blood. CDR3 amino acids: CASSQRNPGSDEQFF. The DNA of the CDR3 is TGTGCCAGCAGTCAAAGAAACCCGGGGAGCGATGAGCAGTTCTTC.